The 23 T cell receptor beta chains given below trace back to one sample, sequenced in a study of blood T cell repertoires in COVID-19. Assay: immunoSEQ multiplex PCR; the TCRdb copy retains only in-frame clones and omits some. The sample has approximately 260,000 clones, approximately 88% seen once. The sequencing sample was made of PBMCs or T cells enriched from blood (not recorded which). All receptors derive from a middle-aged woman with acute COVID-19.

The rearrangement uses TRBV15 and TRBJ2-1; 7 bases fit TRBD2. CDR3 length: 16 amino acids. V was clipped by 0 bases and J by 3 bases; unmatched bases: 5. Germline CDR1 and CDR2: LNHNV and YYDKDF (reference sequence). CDR3 DNA: TGTGCCACCAGCAGAGATCCGGCTAGCGGCTACAATGAGCAGTTCTTC. Protein sequence: CATSRDPASGYNEQFF.

The V gene is TRBV7-9, the J gene TRBJ1-4; 7 bases line up with TRBD1. The CDR3 is made up of 14 amino acids. CDR1 SEHNR and CDR2 FQNEAQ come from the germline V gene (reference sequence). With 3 bases clipped from V and 5 bases from J, the junction kept 3 bases outside the gene matches. The chain's CDR3 is CASSLGTANEKLFF. In DNA, the CDR3 is TGTGCCAGCAGCTTGGGGACAGCGAATGAAAAACTGTTTTTT.

The chain has TRBV15 and TRBJ2-5; 12 nucleotides align to TRBD1. CDR1 LNHNV and CDR2 YYDKDF come from the germline V gene (reference sequence). J lost 4 bases, V lost 2 bases, and 2 bases had no gene match. CDR3 length equals 15 residues. Written as DNA, the CDR3 is TGTGCCACCAGCAGACGGGACAGGGGGCGAGAGACCCAGTACTTC. Encoded protein: CATSRRDRGRETQYF.

The J gene is TRBJ1-2, the V gene TRBV7-6, with 8 bases that match TRBD1. The CDR3 loop spans 16 amino acids. The germline V gene encodes CDR1 SGHVS and CDR2 FNYEAQ. V lost 1 base to trimming and J lost 1 base; unmatched junction nucleotides: 5. This CDR3 reads CASSLGQGTVNYGYTF. DNA of the CDR3: TGTGCCAGCAGCTTAGGACAGGGGACCGTTAACTATGGCTACACCTTC.

V gene TRBV9 combines with J gene TRBJ1-5; D unclear. The germline gives CDR1 SGDLS, CDR2 YYNGEE. CDR3 length: 14 amino acids. V lost 0 bases, J lost 6 bases, and 10 bases lay in between. CDR3 sequence: CASSVGGEIQPQHF. The CDR3, as DNA: TGTGCCAGCAGCGTAGGTGGTGAGATTCAGCCCCAGCATTTT.

A single count supports this clone. V gene TRBV28 combines with J gene TRBJ2-5, with D possibly matching TRBD1 (5 bases). Germline loops: CDR1 MDHEN, CDR2 SYDVKM. The length of the CDR3 is 11 residues. V lost 6 bases, J lost 9 bases, and 11 bases lay in between. The CDR3 reads CASRGLSAQYF. The CDR3 nucleotides read TGTGCCAGCAGGGGGCTGTCGGCCCAGTACTTC.

The CDR3 is CASSVGTEADTQYF. The CDR3 coding sequence is TGTGCCAGCAGCGTCGGGACAGAGGCAGATACGCAGTATTTT. The rearrangement links TRBV7-3 to TRBJ2-3; TRBD1 agrees at 7 bases. V shed 5 bases, J shed 4 bases, and the junction held 6 bases outside the gene matches. This CDR3 is built from 14 residues. Germline V gene sequence: CDR1 SGHTA, CDR2 FQGTGA.

The chain recombines TRBV27 with TRBJ1-6, with 7 bases aligning to TRBD1. Germline V gene data show CDR1 as MNHEY and CDR2 as SMNVEV (reference sequence). V lost 8 bases, J lost 7 bases, and 17 bases stayed unmatched. The CDR3 has 17 residues. The CDR3 region is CASRKTLRQGENSPLHF. The CDR3 DNA reads TGTGCCAGCCGAAAAACACTAAGACAGGGTGAGAATTCACCCCTCCACTTT.

The chain couples TRBV6-8 to TRBJ2-1; 7 nucleotides align to TRBD1. The CDR3 runs 12 residues. Germline V lookup: CDR1 MNHGY, CDR2 SAAAGT. The J segment lost 12 bases and the V segment lost 7 bases, leaving 9 bases of the junction unmatched. The CDR3: CASTSPGQLQFF. CDR3 nucleotide sequence: TGTGCCAGCACCTCACCGGGACAGTTGCAGTTCTTC.

The chain recombines TRBV28 with TRBJ2-7, with D tentatively TRBD2 (5 bases). V lost 6 bases, J lost 6 bases, and 15 bases lay in between. CDR3 length: 13 residues. Per germline, CDR1 MDHEN and CDR2 SYDVKM. CDR3 in amino acids: CASSPEDFTEQYV. In nucleotides, the CDR3 is TGTGCCAGCAGCCCGGAGGACTTTACCGAGCAGTACGTC.

V gene TRBV27 combines with J gene TRBJ2-5; weak D call: TRBD1 (5 bases). The V gene's germline CDR1 is MNHEY and CDR2 SMNVEV (reference sequence). This CDR3 spans 15 amino acids. The V and J ends lost 3 bases and 4 bases respectively, with 15 bases between them. DNA of the CDR3: TGTGCCAGCAGTTTGATGCAGGGCGTCTCAGAGACCCAGTACTTC. It yields the protein CASSLMQGVSETQYF.

This clone was observed a single time. This chain uses TRBV11-2 with TRBJ1-2; D gene unclear. The germline V gene encodes CDR1 SGHAT and CDR2 FQNNGV. V was shortened by 5 bases and J by 8 bases, with 18 bases between the two germline ends. CDR3 size: 14 residues. The CDR3 coding sequence is TGTGCCAGCAGCAAAGCGGATCAGAGTAGGGGCTACACCTTC. Translation: CASSKADQSRGYTF.

This rearrangement joins TRBV3-1 (or the pseudogene TRBV3-2) to TRBJ1-5, with D unresolved. Germline V gene sequence: CDR1 LGHDT, CDR2 YNNKEL (reference sequence). V dropped 0 bases and J dropped 4 bases, with 4 bases sitting between them. The CDR3 is 13 residues long. The CDR3 DNA is TGTGCCAGCAGCCAAGATCCAAATCAGCCCCAGCATTTT. Translation: CASSQDPNQPQHF.

The rearrangement uses TRBV28 and TRBJ1-1; a weak D match, TRBD1 (6 bases). Trimming cost V 7 bases and J 1 base, with 16 bases left between them. The CDR3 has 15 residues. CDR1 and CDR2 (germline): MDHEN, SYDVKM. CDR3 sequence reads: CASTRGGQRNTEAFF. DNA of the CDR3: TGTGCCAGCACACGGGGTGGACAGAGGAACACTGAAGCTTTCTTT.

This clone was recorded once. The chain uses TRBV7-8 and TRBJ1-5, with D possibly being TRBD1 (5 bases). The germline V and J ends were trimmed by 1 base and 7 bases, with 11 bases remaining between them. The CDR3 contains 14 residues. Germline CDR1 SGHVS, CDR2 FQNEAQ. The CDR3 DNA sequence: TGTGCCAGCAGCTTAGATTCGGGGGAACAGCCCCAGCATTTT. Translated: CASSLDSGEQPQHF.

V is TRBV7-9 and J is TRBJ2-1; 13 nucleotides agree with TRBD2. CDR1 and CDR2 from the germline V gene are SEHNR and FQNEAQ (reference sequence). CDR3 length: 19 amino acids. Trimming took 5 bases from V and 4 from J; bases not matched to a gene: 14. CDR3 amino acids: CASSVGLAGRGKEYNEQFF. In nucleotides, the CDR3 is TGTGCCAGCAGCGTGGGACTAGCGGGACGGGGGAAAGAGTACAATGAGCAGTTCTTC.

This clone was found a few times. The chain has TRBV7-3 and TRBJ2-7, with D perhaps matching TRBD1 (6 bases). Looked up from germline, CDR1 is SGHTA and CDR2 is FQGTGA. The CDR3 has 13 residues. The V gene lost 0 bases and the J gene lost 7 bases, with 10 bases spanning the gap. CDR3 coding DNA: TGTGCCAGCAGCTTAACGGGGGCGAGGGAGCAGTACTTC. It yields the protein CASSLTGAREQYF.

This clone was seen once. The V and J genes are TRBV19 and TRBJ1-1, with 8 bases identical to TRBD1. The CDR3 runs 19 residues. Germline CDR1 is LNHDA and CDR2 is SQIVND (reference sequence). The junction had 21 bases not matched to a gene; V was cut back by 3 bases and J by 6 bases. The DNA for the CDR3 is TGTGCCAGTAGTATCCGCGGAGGCGCCCTTGGACAGGGTAAACCTGAAGCTTTCTTT. This translates into CASSIRGGALGQGKPEAFF.

The CDR3, as DNA: TGTGCCAGCCGGGACATCGCCAAAAACATTCAGTACTTC. Amino acids: CASRDIAKNIQYF. The chain links TRBV27 to TRBJ2-4; D is perhaps TRBD1 (6 bases). The CDR3 spans 13 residues. The germline V gene encodes CDR1 MNHEY and CDR2 SMNVEV (reference sequence). Trimming shortened V by 8 bases and J by 1 base, and 9 bases separated the two germline ends.

The gene calls are TRBV18 and TRBJ1-4; 8 bases line up with TRBD1. V shed 6 bases, J shed 4 bases, and the junction held 7 bases outside the gene matches. CDR1 is KGHSH and CDR2 is LQKENI in the germline V gene. CDR3 length: 15 residues. This CDR3 is CASSPQGADNEKLFF. Written as DNA, the CDR3 is TGTGCCAGCTCTCCCCAGGGGGCGGATAATGAAAAACTGTTTTTT.

The V call is TRBV29-1, the J call TRBJ1-4, with a weak D call TRBD1 (6 bases). This CDR3 has 12 residues. Trimming removed 7 bases at V and 4 bases at J, with 10 bases between. Germline assignment: CDR1 SQVTM and CDR2 ANQGSEA. CDR3 coding DNA: TGCAGCGCCCGACAGGTTAATGAAAAACTGTTTTTT. Encoded protein: CSARQVNEKLFF.

The V call is TRBV3-1 (or the pseudogene TRBV3-2), the J call TRBJ2-4, with TRBD2 matching 12 bases. The germline gives CDR1 LGHDT, CDR2 YNNKEL (reference sequence). V was clipped by 5 bases and J by 2 bases; unmatched bases: 16. The CDR3 consists of 20 residues. The CDR3 nucleotides read TGTGCCAGCAGCGCTAAAGTCGGACTAGCGGGAACGTTTTCCAAAAACATTCAGTACTTC. It translates to CASSAKVGLAGTFSKNIQYF.

The CDR3 sequence is CSVGLSGNYGYTF. The CDR3 bases are TGCAGCGTTGGGCTTTCAGGGAACTATGGCTACACCTTC. The genes are TRBV29-1 and TRBJ1-2; tentatively, D is TRBD1 (5 bases). The CDR3 sequence is 13 residues long. CDR1 and CDR2 from the germline V gene are SQVTM and ANQGSEA. V lost 4 bases and J 2 bases, leaving 11 bases between the germline ends.